These 20 T cell receptor beta chains came from one sample sequenced in a study of blood T cell repertoires in COVID-19. Produced via immunoSEQ multiplex PCR; TCRdb's table is partial and in-frame only. The data hold about 220,000 clones, with around 81% observed a single time. Sample: peripheral blood. These receptors were obtained from a woman in her 70s with acute or convalescent COVID-19.

The chain carries TRBV6-1 and TRBJ2-4; the match to TRBD2 covers 11 bases. This CDR3 has 16 amino acids. J gave up 8 bases and V 4 bases, and 10 bases lay outside the gene matches. Germline values: CDR1 MNHNS, CDR2 SASEGT. The CDR3 DNA reads TGTGCCAGCAGTGGATCCGGGACTAGCGGTGGAGACATTCAGTACTTC. The encoded protein is CASSGSGTSGGDIQYF.

The chain links TRBV20-1 to TRBJ1-2, with D possibly being TRBD1 (5 bases). The germline V gene has CDR1 DFQATT and CDR2 SNEGSKA (reference sequence). CDR3 size: 10 residues. V lost 7 bases and J lost 7, with 10 bases in between. The CDR3 spells CSGFRGGYTF. The CDR3 DNA reads TGCAGTGGTTTTAGGGGTGGCTACACCTTC.

The table lists this clone with a count of one. CDR3 loop: CASSRDTNLSPLHF. The CDR3 DNA is TGTGCCAGCAGCAGGGACACCAACTTATCACCCCTCCACTTT. This chain links TRBV5-5 with TRBJ1-6; a weak D match, TRBD1 (6 bases). The CDR3 runs 14 residues. V was shortened by 4 bases and J by 10 bases, with 15 bases between the two germline ends. Germline CDR1 and CDR2: SGHKS and YYEKEE (reference sequence).

The chain joins TRBV7-8 to TRBJ1-1; tentative D call: TRBD1 (6 bases). CDR3 length: 16 residues. V lost 2 bases and J 5 bases, leaving 18 bases between the germline ends. Germline lookup yields CDR1 SGHVS and CDR2 FQNEAQ. The CDR3 sequence is CASSLYGGGSTTEAFF. Written as DNA, the CDR3 is TGTGCCAGCAGCTTATATGGGGGCGGGTCTACGACTGAAGCTTTCTTT.

This chain uses TRBV11-1 with TRBJ2-1, with a weak D call TRBD2 (5 bases). CDR3 length: 14 amino acids. The germline V gene has CDR1 SGHAT and CDR2 FQDESV (reference sequence). Trimming cost V 4 bases and J 7 bases, with 14 bases left between them. CDR3 sequence: CASSSPGGRNEQFF. In nucleotides, the CDR3 is TGTGCCAGCAGCTCGCCAGGCGGGCGGAATGAGCAGTTCTTC.

The V gene is TRBV10-1, the J gene TRBJ2-7; possibly TRBD2 for D (7 bases). The germline CDR1 and CDR2 sequences are WNHNN and SYGVQD (reference sequence). There are 14 residues in the CDR3. V was shortened by 5 bases and J by 5 bases, with 16 bases between the two germline ends. CDR3 residues: CASSSEGGPNEQYF. The CDR3 coding sequence is TGCGCCAGCAGTTCGGAGGGGGGGCCGAACGAGCAGTACTTC.

This clone came up a few times. Germline is not matched at one junction end, which may reflect a read error. J is TRBJ1-1 and V is TRBV6-1; D is undetermined. CDR3 length: 13 amino acids. Per the germline V gene, CDR1 is MNHNS and CDR2 is SASEGT. The CDR3 loop is CASSESVKTEAFF. The CDR3 coding sequence is TGTGCCAGCAGTGAGAGCGTGAAGACTGAAGCTTTCTTT.

The rearrangement uses TRBV24-1 and TRBJ1-3; 7 bases align to TRBD1. Looked up from germline, CDR1 is KGHDR and CDR2 is SFDVKD. The CDR3 extends over 15 amino acids. J lost 0 bases, V lost 7 bases, and 5 bases had no gene match. CDR3 DNA: TGTGCCACCAGGCCGGGACAGTTCTCTGGAAACACCATATATTTT. It encodes CATRPGQFSGNTIYF.

The chain has TRBV10-3 and TRBJ2-2, with D maybe TRBD1 (5 bases). The CDR3 runs to 12 residues. Looked up from germline, CDR1 is ENHRY and CDR2 is SYGVKD. Trimming stripped 4 bases from V and 7 bases from J, with 7 bases between. The CDR3 region has the DNA TGTGCCATCAGTGGGGGCCTCGGGGAGCTGTTTTTT. Translating it yields CAISGGLGELFF.

J is TRBJ2-7 and V is TRBV12-3 or TRBV12-4; 7 positions match TRBD2. V lost 3 bases to trimming and J lost 6 bases; unmatched junction nucleotides: 2. The CDR3 totals 12 residues. The CDR3 bases are TGTGCCAGCAGTTTCGGGGGGACCGAGCAGTACGTC. Amino acids: CASSFGGTEQYV.

This clone was recorded a few times. The gene calls are TRBV7-2 and TRBJ2-3; no definite D call. Per germline, CDR1 SGHTA and CDR2 FQGNSA. The V and J ends lost 3 bases and 1 base respectively, with 8 bases between them. CDR3 length: 14 residues. Here the CDR3 reads CASSFQYRTDTQYF. The CDR3 DNA is TGTGCCAGCAGCTTTCAGTATCGCACAGATACGCAGTATTTT. Using reference TRBV7-2 and TRBJ2-3 for the parts outside the CDR3, the full variable domain is GAGVSQSPSNKVTEKGKDVELRCDPISGHTALYWYRQSLGQGLEFLIYFQGNSAPDKSGLPSDRFSAERTGGSVSTLTIQRTQQEDSAVYLCASSFQYRTDTQYFGPGTRLTVL.

The chain employs TRBV25-1 and TRBJ2-2; tentative D call: TRBD1 (6 bases). V lost 2 bases to trimming and J lost 6 bases, with 13 bases between them. CDR3 length: 15 amino acids. Germline-derived CDR1 and CDR2 are MGHDK and SYGVNS. CDR3 DNA sequence: TGTGCCAGCAGTGAAAGGGACAAGCCGTCCGGGGAGCTGTTTTTT. Translation: CASSERDKPSGELFF.

The CDR3 sequence is CASSLQSQGGGYTDTQYF. CDR3 DNA: TGTGCCAGCAGTTTGCAATCCCAGGGCGGGGGGTACACAGATACGCAGTATTTT. This chain connects TRBV27 to TRBJ2-3, with TRBD2 matching over 8 bases. V lost 3 bases and J lost 2; bases outside the gene matches: 13. CDR1 is MNHEY, CDR2 SMNVEV, per germline (reference sequence). The CDR3 runs to 18 residues.

The V and J genes are TRBV2 and TRBJ2-1; a possible D gene is TRBD2 (5 bases). The germline CDR1 and CDR2 sequences are SNHLY and FYNNEI. V dropped 4 bases and J dropped 9 bases, with 10 bases sitting between them. CDR3 size: 12 residues. CDR3 sequence reads: CASSADYGEQFF. The CDR3 nucleotides read TGTGCCAGCAGTGCAGACTACGGTGAGCAGTTCTTC.

This chain uses TRBV24-1 with TRBJ2-5, with 7 bases lining up with TRBD2. The CDR3 length is 14 residues. The V gene's germline CDR1 is KGHDR and CDR2 SFDVKD. The ends lost 4 bases at V and 2 bases at J; junction bases unmatched: 3. The CDR3 DNA is TGTGCCACCAGTGAATCTAGCGGACAAGAGACCCAGTACTTC. This encodes CATSESSGQETQYF.

V usage is TRBV2 and J usage is TRBJ1-2, with D maybe TRBD1 (5 bases). The CDR3 has 13 residues. Per the germline V gene, CDR1 is SNHLY and CDR2 is FYNNEI. Trimming took 2 bases from V and 8 from J, leaving 12 bases between them. The CDR3 DNA sequence: TGTGCCAGCAGTGAAAGGGGCCGAATCGGCTACACCTTC. Its protein is CASSERGRIGYTF.

The CDR3 region is CATRSPLQGSDEKLFF. In DNA, the CDR3 is TGTGCCACCCGTTCCCCCCTACAGGGTTCAGATGAAAAACTGTTTTTT. The genes are TRBV10-3 and TRBJ1-4; tentatively, D is TRBD1 (6 bases). The germline V gene has CDR1 ENHRY and CDR2 SYGVKD. V shed 10 bases and J shed 6 bases, with 24 bases lying between them. This CDR3 spans 16 amino acids.

As to this clone: One junction end does not reproduce the germline sequence, and a read error may be involved. Other DNA sequences in the same sample also yield this CDR3. The V and J genes are TRBV7-8 and TRBJ2-1; TRBD2 agrees at 9 bases. The CDR3 spans 15 residues. Germline values: CDR1 SGHVS, CDR2 FQNEAQ. CDR3 loop: CASTPPAGGRSEQFF. In DNA form, the CDR3 reads TGCGCCAGCACTCCCCCGGCGGGGGGGAGGAGTGAGCAGTTCTTC.

The chain combines TRBV2 with TRBJ1-2, with TRBD1 matching over 8 bases. Germline V gene lookup returns CDR1 SNHLY and CDR2 FYNNEI. The CDR3 runs 13 residues. Trimming removed 3 bases from V and 5 bases from J; junction bases left unmatched: 2. In DNA, the CDR3 is TGTGCCAGCAGTGAGGACAGGGAGTATGGCTACACCTTC. It encodes CASSEDREYGYTF. The full variable domain, in which reference TRBV2 and TRBJ1-2 provide the parts outside the CDR3, is EPEVTQTPSHQVTQMGQEVILRCVPISNHLYFYWYRQILGQKVEFLVSFYNNEISEKSEIFDDQFSVERPDGSNFTLKIRSTKLEDSAMYFCASSEDREYGYTFGSGTRLTVV.

V and J are TRBV27 and TRBJ2-7; 11 positions match TRBD2. This CDR3 has 15 amino acids. The germline V gene has CDR1 MNHEY and CDR2 SMNVEV (reference sequence). Unmatched junction bases numbered 8, after V lost 4 bases and J lost 6 bases. CDR3 nucleotide sequence: TGTGCCAGCAGTTATGCCCTAGCGGGGGGTCTCGAGCAGTACTTC. Translating it yields CASSYALAGGLEQYF.